This TCR beta chain was identified in a study of metastatic and nonmetastatic thyroid tumors. In the study overall: Repertoire comparisons spanned blood and tumor or nodule tissue from malignant and benign thyroid patients.

General study points: Benign nodules reportedly had significantly lower TCR beta diversity than malignant thyroid tumors in blood and tumor.

This clone has a count of ten or more. Its antigen is unidentified. A read error is possible here, since a much larger clone lies one base away. Other DNA sequences in the sample encode the same CDR3. The germline V gene has CDR1 SGDLS and CDR2 YYNGEE. V was clipped by 4 bases and J by 4 bases, with 19 bases between them. The length of the CDR3 is 16 residues. TCRdb reanalyzed the PCR reads via MiXCR. The profile shows tens of thousands of clones, roughly an eighth of them singletons. Treatment of any kind had been given to no patient before thyroid surgery. The TCR was taken from a female donor with papillary thyroid cancer or a benign thyroid nodule (not recorded which). Some clones in this sample may be carry-over from other donors' samples. The J gene is TRBJ2-3, the V gene TRBV9; D is uncertain. Source material: blood. The CDR3 here is CASSPSARFGADTQYF. For the CDR3, the DNA is TGTGCCAGCAGCCCGTCCGCCCGGTTTGGCGCAGATACGCAGTATTTT.